This T cell receptor beta chain came from a study of CD4 T cell repertoires in COVID-19. No culture step preceded sequencing of the ex vivo isolated memory T cells. Whole-study findings and limits: Several top expanded SARS-CoV-2-reactive clonotypes were shared by two or three memory subsets.

In regard to this clone: Its target is unknown.

Only in-frame clones appear in the TCRdb table, and some are missing; sequencing was by immunoSEQ multiplex PCR. The table records approximately 79,000 clones, approximately 83% of them present only once. Germline loops: CDR1 ENHRY, CDR2 SYGVKD. Trimming stripped 3 bases from V and 9 bases from J, with 14 bases between. This CDR3 comprises 13 residues. This TCR derives from a human donor who had COVID-19. The sequencing here drew on CD4+ T cells from peripheral blood, taken after recovery from COVID-19. J is TRBJ1-2 and V is TRBV10-3, with no clear D. The CDR3 is CAISDLVEWSYTF. In DNA form, the CDR3 reads TGTGCCATCAGTGACTTGGTTGAATGGAGCTACACCTTC.